Presented here are 28 T cell receptor beta chains from one specimen sequenced in a study of T cell repertoires in cytomegalovirus infection. These receptors lack a known antigen. TCRdb reanalysed the reads using MiXCR and keeps one entry per CDR3 protein. Of some 800,000 distinct CDR3 sequences listed, about 28% are singletons. The sample was cultured CD8+ T cells from PBMCs, taken from culture after CMV antigen stimulation. These receptors were taken from a human donor in good health (CMV status not recorded). Some clones in this sample may be carry-over from other donors' samples.

This clonotype was seen only a few times. The chain couples TRBV12-3 or TRBV12-4 to TRBJ2-3; a possible D gene is TRBD2 (5 bases). The germline V and J ends were trimmed by 3 bases and 11 bases, with 9 bases remaining between them. The CDR3 is made up of 11 amino acids. The CDR3, as DNA: TGTGCCAGCAGTTTTGGGGAGCGGCAGTATTTT. Protein product: CASSFGERQYF.

The gene calls are TRBV28 and TRBJ1-2, with D possibly TRBD1 on 5 matching bases. The CDR3 contains 15 residues. Germline V lookup: CDR1 MDHEN, CDR2 SYDVKM. The germline V and J ends were trimmed by 4 bases and 3 bases, with 15 bases remaining between them. The CDR3 sequence: CASSYGGDVDYGYTF. Here the CDR3 DNA reads TGTGCCAGCAGTTACGGGGGAGATGTCGACTATGGCTACACCTTC.

This sequence joins TRBV5-6 and TRBJ1-2; D might be TRBD1 (5 bases). The V and J ends lost 0 bases and 4 bases respectively, with 19 bases between them. The germline gives CDR1 SGHDT, CDR2 YYEEEE. The CDR3 runs to 17 residues. The CDR3 sequence: CASSLGRDGVSRYGYTF. The CDR3 DNA reads as TGTGCCAGCAGCTTGGGCCGGGACGGAGTCTCTCGCTATGGCTACACCTTC.

V gene TRBV6-1 combines with J gene TRBJ2-2; D remains ambiguous. The CDR3 extends over 15 amino acids. Per germline, CDR1 MNHNS and CDR2 SASEGT. Trimming shortened V by 6 bases and J by 0 bases, and 11 bases separated the two germline ends. CDR3 residues: CASRELDPNTGELFF. CDR3 bases: TGTGCCAGCAGAGAGCTCGACCCGAACACCGGGGAGCTGTTTTTT.

The chain uses TRBV18 and TRBJ2-7, with D possibly TRBD1 on 5 matching bases. This CDR3 contains 15 residues. With 2 bases removed from V and 4 bases from J, the gap between germline ends came to 15 bases. The germline gives CDR1 KGHSH, CDR2 LQKENI. CDR3 in DNA: TGTGCCAGCTCACCAGGGCAGGGTGTCCCATACGAGCAGTACGTC. It specifies CASSPGQGVPYEQYV.

The chain couples TRBV28 to TRBJ2-1; TRBD1 aligns across 9 bases. This CDR3 is 15 amino acids long. Germline values: CDR1 MDHEN, CDR2 SYDVKM. The trim removed 3 bases at V and 4 bases at J, leaving 4 bases unmatched. The CDR3 loop is CASSFRDREYNEQFF. The CDR3, as DNA: TGTGCCAGCAGTTTCCGGGACAGGGAGTACAATGAGCAGTTCTTC.

J is TRBJ2-2 and V is TRBV19; 9 positions match TRBD2. CDR1 is LNHDA and CDR2 is SQIVND in the germline V gene (reference sequence). The CDR3 length is 16 residues. V lost 10 bases to trimming and J lost 1 base; unmatched junction nucleotides: 10. The CDR3 region is CANTHPSGKNTGELFF. The CDR3 DNA follows: TGTGCCAACACACACCCTAGCGGGAAGAACACCGGGGAGCTGTTTTTT.

For this clonotype: A much larger clone sits a single nucleotide away, making a read error possible. The CDR3 protein is CASSQLTAGELFF. CDR3 nucleotide sequence: TGTGCCAGCAGCCAGTTGACAGCCGGGGAGCTGTTTTTT. This chain uses TRBV7-2 with TRBJ2-2; D is possibly TRBD1 (5 bases). Germline assignment: CDR1 SGHTA and CDR2 FQGNSA. V was cut by 5 bases and J by 6 bases, with 10 bases left in between. The CDR3 totals 13 residues.

The rearrangement links TRBV20-1 to TRBJ2-5; 7 bases map to TRBD2. Unmatched junction bases numbered 7, after V lost 0 bases and J lost 3 bases. The CDR3 totals 15 residues. Germline CDR1 and CDR2: DFQATT and SNEGSKA (reference sequence). Here the CDR3 reads CSARDRGGLEETQYF. DNA for the CDR3: TGCAGTGCTAGAGATCGGGGAGGACTAGAAGAGACCCAGTACTTC.

This clonotype has a handful of counts. The chain links TRBV5-5 to TRBJ2-2; 9 bases line up with TRBD1. This CDR3 has 16 residues. V lost 4 bases and J lost 7; bases outside the gene matches: 11. Germline V gene sequence: CDR1 SGHKS, CDR2 YYEKEE (reference sequence). DNA for the CDR3: TGTGCCAGCAGCCCGGGTCAACAGGGGGCTCTCGGGGAGCTGTTTTTT. The encoded protein is CASSPGQQGALGELFF. Based on the CDR3 plus reference TRBV5-5 and TRBJ2-2, the full variable domain is DAGVTQSPTHLIKTRGQQVTLRCSPISGHKSVSWYQQVLGQGPQFIFQYYEKEERGRGNFPDRFSARQFPNYSSELNVNALLLGDSALYLCASSPGQQGALGELFFGEGSRLTVL.

The table lists this clonotype with a few counts. J is TRBJ2-3 and V is TRBV6-6; D gene unclear. V lost 5 bases and J lost 2, with 11 bases in between. This CDR3 has 14 amino acids. Germline V gene lookup returns CDR1 MNHNY and CDR2 SVGAGI (reference sequence). CDR3 in amino acids: CASSIRTVTDTQYF. The CDR3 DNA reads as TGTGCCAGCAGTATAAGGACCGTCACAGATACGCAGTATTTT.

This clonotype has just a few counts. The V gene is TRBV7-9, the J gene TRBJ1-5, with 9 bases matching TRBD1. V gave up 3 bases and J gave up 0 bases; unmatched junction bases: 12. The length of the CDR3 is 19 residues. Germline loops: CDR1 SEHNR, CDR2 FQNEAQ (reference sequence). CDR3 loop: CASSFGPGQGPHSNQPQHF. The DNA for the CDR3 is TGTGCCAGCAGCTTCGGACCGGGACAGGGCCCCCATAGCAATCAGCCCCAGCATTTT. Drawing the rest from reference TRBV7-9 and TRBJ1-5, the complete variable domain is DTGVSQNPRHKITKRGQNVTFRCDPISEHNRLYWYRQTLGQGPEFLTYFQNEAQLEKSRLLSDRFSAERPKGSFSTLEIQRTEQGDSAMYLCASSFGPGQGPHSNQPQHFGDGTRLSIL.

This clonotype showed up many times. The chain uses TRBV18 and TRBJ1-2, with 8 bases fitting TRBD1. This CDR3 has 18 amino acids. Germline V gene lookup returns CDR1 KGHSH and CDR2 LQKENI. Trimming removed 2 bases from V and 3 bases from J; junction bases left unmatched: 14. CDR3 in DNA: TGTGCCAGCTCACCATACTCCTCCTCAGGGGGCGAGTACTATGGCTACACCTTC. This codes for CASSPYSSSGGEYYGYTF.

This clonotype was seen more than once but under ten times. The rearrangement joins TRBV19 to TRBJ1-2; TRBD1 is a possible D gene (6 bases). The CDR3 has 14 amino acids. Germline CDR1 reads LNHDA; CDR2 reads SQIVND (reference sequence). The V end lost 3 bases, the J end lost 7 bases, and 15 bases lay between the germline ends. The CDR3 DNA is TGTGCCAGTAGTATCCGGGACACCTATACTGGCTACACCTTC. It translates to CASSIRDTYTGYTF.

The chain employs TRBV18 and TRBJ1-2; D is unresolved. The CDR3 has 12 residues. Deletions cut 7 bases from V and 5 bases from J, with 11 bases between. Germline loops: CDR1 KGHSH, CDR2 LQKENI. In DNA form, the CDR3 reads TGTGCCAGCTTCGGGTTCTTATATGGCTACACCTTC. Its translation: CASFGFLYGYTF.

The V and J genes are TRBV6-6 and TRBJ2-7; 9 nucleotides match TRBD2. CDR3 length: 14 residues. V shed 5 bases and J 7 bases; nucleotides not matched to a gene: 9. CDR1 MNHNY and CDR2 SVGAGI come from the germline V gene (reference sequence). Here the CDR3 DNA reads TGTGCCAGCAGTCTAGCGGGACAATCCCGTGAGCAGTACGTC. Protein product: CASSLAGQSREQYV.

The rearrangement links TRBV27 to TRBJ2-1; 9 bases are a match to TRBD2. Germline V gives CDR1 MNHEY, CDR2 SMNVEV (reference sequence). V shed 8 bases and J 8 bases; nucleotides not matched to a gene: 16. CDR3 length: 16 residues. In nucleotides, the CDR3 is TGTGCCAGCTACCCTGTCGGGACTAGCATTGGAGATGAGCAGTTCTTC. Amino acid sequence: CASYPVGTSIGDEQFF.

The rearrangement joins TRBV20-1 to TRBJ1-6, with D possibly being TRBD1 (6 bases). V lost 3 bases and J lost 7, with 28 bases in between. Germline V lookup: CDR1 DFQATT, CDR2 SNEGSKA (reference sequence). There are 19 residues in the CDR3. The CDR3 DNA sequence: TGCAGTGCTAGGGTCCTTGGTTTGGCAGGGGAAGGGCAGAATTCACCCCTCCACTTT. Translating gives CSARVLGLAGEGQNSPLHF.

The gene calls are TRBV20-1 and TRBJ2-1; 7 bases are a match to TRBD2. The CDR3 has 13 amino acids. Losses at the gene ends were 3 bases for V and 6 bases for J; bases not matched to a gene: 5. Germline CDR1 DFQATT, CDR2 SNEGSKA (reference sequence). The CDR3 spells CSARFTGGNEQFF. For the CDR3, the DNA is TGCAGTGCTAGGTTCACGGGGGGCAATGAGCAGTTCTTC.

V is TRBV15 and J is TRBJ1-1, with 10 bases aligning to TRBD1. The V gene end was trimmed by 6 bases and the J gene end by 5 bases; junction bases not matched to a gene: 9. The CDR3 length is 15 residues. Germline loops: CDR1 LNHNV, CDR2 YYDKDF (reference sequence). The CDR3 DNA follows: TGTGCCACCAGGGTACCGGGACAGGGGACGACTGAAGCTTTCTTT. It translates to CATRVPGQGTTEAFF. The complete variable domain, with remaining parts taken from reference TRBV15 and TRBJ1-1, reads DAMVIQNPRYQVTQFGKPVTLSCSQTLNHNVMYWYQQKSSQAPKLLFHYYDKDFNNEADTPDNFQSRRPNTSFCFLDIRSPGLGDTAMYLCATRVPGQGTTEAFFGQGTRLTVV.

The chain uses TRBV7-6 and TRBJ2-1, with D possibly TRBD1 on 6 matching bases. Looked up from germline, CDR1 is SGHVS and CDR2 is FNYEAQ. Trimming left V 1 base short and J 9 bases short, with 22 bases between. The CDR3 loop spans 17 amino acids. CDR3 sequence (DNA): TGTGCCAGCAGCTTAGGTCTGGGGGCAGGGGTTAGGGTTGAGCAGTTCTTC. This encodes CASSLGLGAGVRVEQFF.

This clonotype has a count of ten or more. The chain recombines TRBV11-3 with TRBJ2-3; TRBD2 aligns across 7 bases. Germline V gene sequence: CDR1 SGHNT, CDR2 YENEEA. V dropped 5 bases and J dropped 6; count of bases not matched to a gene: 14. This CDR3 has 16 amino acids. This CDR3 reads CASSQRLAGGMDTQYF. The DNA for the CDR3 is TGTGCCAGCAGCCAACGACTAGCCGGGGGGATGGATACGCAGTATTTT.

The chain carries TRBV7-9 and TRBJ1-1, with no clear D. CDR3 length equals 14 residues. The V gene's germline CDR1 is SEHNR and CDR2 FQNEAQ (reference sequence). Trimming removed 4 bases from V and 4 bases from J, with 13 bases in between. The DNA of the CDR3 is TGTGCCAGCAGCTCCCCAATCTGGGGCACTGAAGCTTTCTTT. This translates into CASSSPIWGTEAFF.

This chain uses TRBV28 with TRBJ1-2; TRBD1 might be the D (6 bases). V was pared by 4 bases and J by 3 bases, with 21 bases between. Germline values: CDR1 MDHEN, CDR2 SYDVKM. This CDR3 is built from 17 residues. CDR3 in amino acids: CASSSPGQHLRDYGYTF. In nucleotides, the CDR3 is TGTGCCAGCAGTTCTCCTGGACAGCACCTACGAGACTATGGCTACACCTTC.

The rearrangement uses TRBV7-6 and TRBJ2-2; 10 nucleotides align to TRBD2. In germline, CDR1 is SGHVS, CDR2 FNYEAQ. This CDR3 is 15 amino acids long. V shed 5 bases and J 6 bases; nucleotides not matched to a gene: 6. DNA for the CDR3: TGTGCCAGCAGCCCGCCGGGACTAGCGTCCGGGGAGCTGTTTTTT. It encodes CASSPPGLASGELFF.

The genes are TRBV7-6 and TRBJ2-5, with a possible D match to TRBD1 (7 bases). Trimming removed 5 bases at V and 4 bases at J, with 20 bases between. This CDR3 contains 16 residues. The germline CDR1 and CDR2 sequences are SGHVS and FNYEAQ. CDR3 in DNA: TGTGCCAGCAGCGGCGGGACAGCCCCCCGGAGAGAGACCCAGTACTTC. It yields the protein CASSGGTAPRRETQYF.

The rearrangement links TRBV19 to TRBJ1-1; D is perhaps TRBD1 (6 bases). Trimming cost V 8 bases and J 2 bases, with 18 bases left between them. CDR3 length equals 15 residues. CDR1 LNHDA and CDR2 SQIVND come from the germline V gene (reference sequence). In DNA, the CDR3 is TGTGCCAGTTCCCCTAGGGGGGGGGCCAACACTGAAGCTTTCTTT. Encoded protein: CASSPRGGANTEAFF.

This clonotype was counted only a few times. The chain employs TRBV7-9 and TRBJ1-4; the D is unclear. V lost 5 bases to trimming and J lost 8 bases, with 9 bases between them. Germline loops: CDR1 SEHNR, CDR2 FQNEAQ (reference sequence). This CDR3 has 12 residues. DNA for the CDR3: TGTGCCAGCAGCCTATCGGCCGAAAAACTGTTTTTT. As protein: CASSLSAEKLFF. The full variable domain, in which reference TRBV7-9 and TRBJ1-4 provide the parts outside the CDR3, is DTGVSQNPRHKITKRGQNVTFRCDPISEHNRLYWYRQTLGQGPEFLTYFQNEAQLEKSRLLSDRFSAERPKGSFSTLEIQRTEQGDSAMYLCASSLSAEKLFFGSGTQLSVL.